The rows below give T cell receptor beta chains drawn from one sample of a study of CD8+ T cells in alopecia areata. Generated by immunoSEQ multiplex PCR, the TCRdb table keeps only in-frame clones and is missing some. The sample consists of roughly 150,000 clones, 55% of them appearing once. Sequencing was carried out using CD4+ T cells sorted from blood. The receptor set was obtained from a human donor in good health. CDR3s include the opening cysteine and the closing phenylalanine or tryptophan. The D gene is left open where the match is weak. Clone size, where shown, is once, few, many, or a class for clones that have expanded.

d_call,clone_size,v_call,j_call,cdr3_nt,cdr3_aa
NA,few,TRBV29-1,TRBJ2-5,TGCAGCGTTGAAGGAGACACCGCCGAACAAGAGACCCAGTACTTC,CSVEGDTAEQETQYF
TRBD2,NA,TRBV11-2,TRBJ2-2,TGTGCCAGCAGGAGGGAGCAGCTAGCGGGGCCCTCGACCGGGGAGCTGTTTTTT,CASRREQLAGPSTGELFF
NA,few,TRBV5-6,TRBJ2-3,TGTGCCAGCAGCTTGGTGCCCCCTCGCACAGATACGCAGTATTTT,CASSLVPPRTDTQYF
NA,NA,TRBV4-1,TRBJ1-1,TGCGCCAGCAGCCACAACCAGGCCATCATGAACACTGAAGCTTTCTTT,CASSHNQAIMNTEAFF
NA,NA,TRBV7-2,TRBJ2-5,TGTGCCAGCAGCTCAGGACAAGTCCAGACCCAGTACTTC,CASSSGQVQTQYF
TRBD1,NA,TRBV11-2,TRBJ2-7,TGTGCCAGCAGTCGGACAGGGAAGTACGAGCAGTACTTC,CASSRTGKYEQYF
TRBD2,NA,TRBV19,TRBJ2-5,TGTGCCAGTAGTATTGAGGGCGGGAGGGCCCCAGAGACCCAGTACTTC,CASSIEGGRAPETQYF
TRBD2,NA,TRBV15,TRBJ2-2,TGTGCCACCAGCAGAGATCCGGGAGGGCCCGGGGAGCTGTTTTTT,CATSRDPGGPGELFF
NA,few,TRBV28,TRBJ2-2,TGTGCCAGCAGTTATAGCGACAGAAACACCGGGGAGCTGTTTTTT,CASSYSDRNTGELFF
TRBD1,NA,TRBV2,TRBJ2-3,TGTGCCAGCAGTAAGACAGGGGGTACGACAGATACGCAGTATTTT,CASSKTGGTTDTQYF
NA,few,TRBV5-4,TRBJ2-7,TGTGCCAGCAGCTTACGGCAAACCAGTGTCCACGAGCAGTACTTC,CASSLRQTSVHEQYF
NA,NA,TRBV14,TRBJ1-4,TGTGCCAGCAGCCAAGACCGGGCGGCTAATGAAAAACTGTTTTTT,CASSQDRAANEKLFF
TRBD2,NA,TRBV2,TRBJ2-5,TGTGCCAGCAGTGAGGTAGCGGGAGGAGAGACCCAGTACTTC,CASSEVAGGETQYF
TRBD1,NA,TRBV4-1,TRBJ2-1,TGCGCCAGCAGCCGCCCTACAGGGGGCTCCGGGATTGAGCAGTTCTTC,CASSRPTGGSGIEQFF
TRBD1,NA,TRBV29-1,TRBJ2-6,TGCAGCGTAAGGACAGGGTGGCTCGGTGGGGCCAACGTCCTGACTTTC,CSVRTGWLGGANVLTF
TRBD2,NA,TRBV11-2,TRBJ2-7,TGTGCCAGCAGCTTAACGGCTAGCGGGAGCAGCTCCTACGAGCAGTACTTC,CASSLTASGSSSYEQYF
TRBD2,NA,TRBV5-6,TRBJ2-6,TGTGCCAGCAGCGCACTAGCGGGAGCAATTTCTGGGGCCAACGTCCTGACTTTC,CASSALAGAISGANVLTF
TRBD2,NA,TRBV9,TRBJ2-3,TGTGCCAGCAGCGTAGTTGGGACTAGCGGGAGGGCCGGAGATACGCAGTATTTT,CASSVVGTSGRAGDTQYF
NA,few,TRBV6-6,TRBJ2-6,TGTGCCAGCGGGCAGGGTGCATCTGGGGCCAACGTCCTGACTTTC,CASGQGASGANVLTF
TRBD1,few,TRBV2,TRBJ2-7,TGTGCCAGCAGAGCCGGGACAGGGGCCTACGAGCAGTACTTC,CASRAGTGAYEQYF
TRBD2,many,TRBV27,TRBJ2-3,TGTGCCGACCCCCGCGCGGGAGACACAGATACGCAGTATTTT,CADPRAGDTDTQYF
TRBD2,few,TRBV29-1,TRBJ2-7,TGCAGCGTTTCTAGCGGGATAACCGGCGAGCAGTACTTC,CSVSSGITGEQYF
NA,few,TRBV4-1,TRBJ2-1,TGCGCCAGCAGCCAAGTTTGGTATGAGCAGTTCTTC,CASSQVWYEQFF
NA,few,TRBV7-9,TRBJ2-6,TGTGCCAGCAGCGATGTGTTTGCTGGGGCCAACGTCCTGACTTTC,CASSDVFAGANVLTF
NA,NA,TRBV6-5,TRBJ2-7,TGTGCCACCTCAGGGGTTTACGAGCAGTACTTC,CATSGVYEQYF
NA,NA,TRBV4-2,TRBJ1-3,TGTGCCAGCAGCCGTGGACTGTCGAGCTCTGGAAACACCATATATTTT,CASSRGLSSSGNTIYF
NA,NA,TRBV4-1,TRBJ1-5,TGCGCCAGCAGCGGGGCACATAGCAATCAGCCCCAGCATTTT,CASSGAHSNQPQHF
TRBD1,once,TRBV29-1,TRBJ2-7,TGCAGCGTATCCAGGGGGCCCTTCTACGAGCAGTACTTC,CSVSRGPFYEQYF
TRBD2,NA,TRBV7-6,TRBJ2-5,TGTGCCAGCTCGTCTAGCGGGATTTTCCCAGAGACCCAGTACTTC,CASSSSGIFPETQYF
NA,few,TRBV6-6,TRBJ1-2,TGTGCCAGCAGTTACCCGCGGGCCACACCCGGGGGCTACACCTTC,CASSYPRATPGGYTF
NA,few,TRBV11-2,TRBJ1-1,TGTGCCAGCAGCTCAAAGGGCGGACTGAACACTGAAGCTTTCTTT,CASSSKGGLNTEAFF
TRBD1,NA,TRBV7-9,TRBJ1-4,TGTGCCAGCAGCCAGGACAGGGAGGTCCTCGCTAATGAAAAACTGTTTTTT,CASSQDREVLANEKLFF
NA,NA,TRBV7-9,TRBJ2-7,TGTGCCAGCAGCCCCAGCCTCGAGCAGTACTTC,CASSPSLEQYF
TRBD1,NA,TRBV28,TRBJ2-5,TGTGCCAGCAGACAGGGGGCGGTAGAGACCCAGTACTTC,CASRQGAVETQYF
NA,NA,TRBV6-1,TRBJ1-2,TGTGCCAGCAGTACCCATTCGTATGGCTACACCTTC,CASSTHSYGYTF
TRBD1,NA,TRBV7-9,TRBJ2-5,TGTGCCAGCAGCTCCTCCGGGACAGGGGTTGCGCGTCCAGAGACCCAGTACTTC,CASSSSGTGVARPETQYF
TRBD2,NA,TRBV15,TRBJ2-1,TGTGCCACCAGCAGAAACCCAGCGGGAGGACTTGACAATGAGCAGTTCTTC,CATSRNPAGGLDNEQFF
NA,NA,TRBV30,TRBJ1-1,TGTGCCTGGAGTGTAAGTCAGCACACTGAAGCTTTCTTT,CAWSVSQHTEAFF
NA,few,TRBV18,TRBJ1-1,TGTGCCAGCTCACCAACCCGGGGGGGTGAAGCTTTCTTT,CASSPTRGGEAFF
TRBD1,NA,TRBV4-1,TRBJ2-5,TGCGCCAGCAGCCAGGGACAGGCGATACAAGAGACCCAGTACTTC,CASSQGQAIQETQYF
TRBD1,few,TRBV25-1,TRBJ2-5,TGTGCCAGCAGTGAAATCGGTACAGGGGGGGAGACCCAGTACTTC,CASSEIGTGGETQYF
TRBD1,once,TRBV2,TRBJ1-1,TGTGCCAGCAGTTGGGACAGGGGTTTAACTGAAGCTTTCTTT,CASSWDRGLTEAFF
NA,NA,TRBV10-2,TRBJ1-2,TGCGCCAGCAGTGAGAAAGGGTATGGCTACACCTTC,CASSEKGYGYTF
NA,NA,TRBV6-5,TRBJ2-5,TGTGCCAGCAGCCGCGACAGGTATCAAGAGACCCAGTACTTC,CASSRDRYQETQYF
NA,NA,TRBV25-1,TRBJ2-1,TGTGCCAGCAGTGTCACTAGCTTCCATGAGCAGTTCTTC,CASSVTSFHEQFF
NA,once,TRBV30,TRBJ2-6,TGTGCCTGGGTACAGGCTGGGGCCAACGTCCTGACTTTC,CAWVQAGANVLTF
NA,NA,TRBV2,TRBJ2-1,TGTGCCAGCACCATACGGGTTGAGCAGTTCTTC,CASTIRVEQFF
TRBD2,NA,TRBV9,TRBJ2-1,TGTGCCAGCAGCGTAGCGATACTAGCGGGGGACAATGAGCAGTTCTTC,CASSVAILAGDNEQFF
NA,NA,TRBV5-4,TRBJ1-1,TGTGCCAGCAGCCCGGGACAGAACACTGAAGCTTTCTTT,CASSPGQNTEAFF
TRBD1,NA,TRBV7-9,TRBJ2-7,TGTGCCAGCAGCTTTTGGGACAGGGTTGACGAGCAGTACTTC,CASSFWDRVDEQYF
TRBD1,NA,TRBV5-4,TRBJ1-1,TGTGCCAGCAGCCTCCGGGACAGTGAAGCTTTCTTT,CASSLRDSEAFF
TRBD2,few,TRBV30,TRBJ2-1,TGTGCCTGGAGTGTTCGCGGGAGGCCCGGGGGGGAGCAGTTCTTC,CAWSVRGRPGGEQFF
TRBD2,NA,TRBV19,TRBJ2-5,TGTGCCAGTAGTTTTGCCGGACTAGCGGGCCAAGAGACCCAGTACTTC,CASSFAGLAGQETQYF
TRBD1,few,TRBV27,TRBJ1-2,TGTGCCAGCAGTTTATCTTCGGCCGGGACAGTCTATGGCTACACCTTC,CASSLSSAGTVYGYTF
NA,NA,TRBV30,TRBJ2-1,TGTGCCTCCCGGCACAAGTCCTACAATGAGCAGTTCTTC,CASRHKSYNEQFF